Each of the 30 T cell receptor beta chains below was sequenced from the same sample in a study of blood T cells in healthy people across ages. Next came a second PCR, run for about 6 to 11 cycles, which used a sample-barcoded 5' primer along with a J-beta primer mix. TCRdb redid the calling of the 5' RACE reads with MiXCR, one entry per CDR3 protein. The table shows approximately 580,000 distinct CDR3 sequences, with under 30% occurring only once. This sample was shared with a second study, whose subject was T cells of mothers and their children.

Material for sequencing was blood. The receptor source for this set is a boy younger than 18 in good health.

V usage is TRBV5-1 and J usage is TRBJ1-4; 9 bases map to TRBD1. Germline CDR1 SGHRS, CDR2 YFSETQ. J was trimmed by 7 bases and V by 5 bases; bases with no gene match: 9. The CDR3 extends over 15 amino acids. Written as DNA, the CDR3 is TGCGCCAGCAGTTGGACCGGGACAGGGAGTGAAAAACTGTTTTTT. Translated, it gives CASSWTGTGSEKLFF.

This clonotype was found many times. This chain connects TRBV20-1 to TRBJ1-1; D not certain. The CDR3 is 13 residues long. V was trimmed by 0 bases and J by 0 bases, leaving 5 bases between them. CDR1 is DFQATT and CDR2 is SNEGSKA in the germline V gene (reference sequence). CDR3 residues: CSARDPVNTEAFF. The DNA for the CDR3 is TGCAGTGCTAGAGACCCGGTGAACACTGAAGCTTTCTTT.

This clonotype has at least ten counts. The chain is built from TRBV6-2 or TRBV6-3 and TRBJ2-3, with D possibly matching TRBD2 (5 bases). V was shortened by 6 bases and J by 3 bases, with 22 bases between the two germline ends. This CDR3 contains 17 residues. Per germline, CDR1 MNHEY and CDR2 SVGEGT. The CDR3 nucleotides are TGTGCCAGCAGCAACCCCACTGCCCGGAGGCGGACAGATACGCAGTATTTT. Protein: CASSNPTARRRTDTQYF.

This chain uses TRBV6-2 or TRBV6-3 with TRBJ1-5; D is uncertain. CDR3 length: 13 amino acids. Germline CDR1 MNHEY, CDR2 SVGEGT. V lost 7 bases and J 2 bases, leaving 9 bases between the germline ends. This chain's CDR3 is CASTSTGNQPQHF. CDR3 DNA: TGTGCCAGCACGTCAACAGGCAATCAGCCCCAGCATTTT.

The chain joins TRBV6-5 to TRBJ2-3, with TRBD1 matching 9 bases. J lost 0 bases, V lost 6 bases, and 13 bases had no gene match. This CDR3 has 18 residues. Germline loops: CDR1 MNHEY, CDR2 SVGAGI. The CDR3, as DNA: TGTGCCAGCAGACTCGGGACAGGGTCACCCTTTAGCACAGATACGCAGTATTTT. It yields the protein CASRLGTGSPFSTDTQYF.

This clonotype showed up just a few times. The chain uses TRBV7-2 and TRBJ2-2; D perhaps matches TRBD1 (5 bases). CDR1 is SGHTA and CDR2 is FQGNSA in the germline V gene. V lost 5 bases and J lost 2, with 12 bases in between. This CDR3 spans 15 amino acids. CDR3 sequence (DNA): TGTGCCAGCAGCATGCGACAGACTAACACCGGGGAGCTGTTTTTT. Protein: CASSMRQTNTGELFF.

This clonotype was picked up many times. The CDR3: CASSPRIAGQGAKTQYF. The CDR3 bases are TGTGCCAGCAGCCCCCGCATAGCGGGACAGGGGGCTAAGACCCAGTACTTC. The chain couples TRBV7-2 to TRBJ2-5; 12 bases fit TRBD1. Germline V gene sequence: CDR1 SGHTA, CDR2 FQGNSA. V was pared by 5 bases and J by 6 bases, with 13 bases of the junction left unmatched. The CDR3 totals 17 residues.

Only a few counts were recorded for this clonotype. This sequence joins TRBV7-2 and TRBJ2-7, with 12 bases lining up with TRBD2. Germline V lookup: CDR1 SGHTA, CDR2 FQGNSA. The CDR3 runs to 19 residues. Trimming took 5 bases from V and 4 from J; bases not matched to a gene: 18. The chain's CDR3 is CASSLQPNPSGRANYEQYF. In DNA, the CDR3 is TGTGCCAGCAGCCTACAACCAAACCCTAGCGGGAGGGCCAATTACGAGCAGTACTTC.

This chain uses TRBV12-3 or TRBV12-4 with TRBJ2-3; D not resolved. V lost 3 bases and J lost 4, with 5 bases in between. This CDR3 has 12 amino acids. DNA for the CDR3: TGTGCCAGCAGTTTTTCGTCAGATACGCAGTATTTT. It specifies CASSFSSDTQYF.

The CDR3 reads CSARDYREAGELFF. CDR3 sequence (DNA): TGCAGTGCTAGAGATTACAGGGAGGCCGGGGAGCTGTTTTTT. This chain links TRBV20-1 with TRBJ2-2; D could derive from TRBD1 or TRBD2 (6 bases each). Germline loops: CDR1 DFQATT, CDR2 SNEGSKA (reference sequence). The V gene lost 0 bases and the J gene lost 6 bases, with 11 bases spanning the gap. The CDR3 spans 14 residues.

This rearrangement joins TRBV7-9 to TRBJ2-5; TRBD1 agrees at 9 bases. This CDR3 is built from 14 residues. Losses at the gene ends were 6 bases for V and 5 bases for J; bases not matched to a gene: 7. CDR1 and CDR2 (germline): SEHNR, FQNEAQ (reference sequence). CDR3 nucleotide sequence: TGTGCCAGCAGATTTACAGGGGGCCGCGAGACCCAGTACTTC. Encoded protein: CASRFTGGRETQYF.

In this sample, this clonotype turned up a few times. The CDR3 loop reads CASSTSGLPYEQYF. CDR3 nucleotides: TGTGCCAGCAGTACATCGGGACTTCCGTACGAGCAGTACTTC. The chain couples TRBV27 to TRBJ2-7; tentative D call: TRBD2 (6 bases). Trimming left V 5 bases short and J 4 bases short, with 15 bases between. The CDR3 totals 14 residues. Germline CDR1 and CDR2: MNHEY and SMNVEV (reference sequence).

This clonotype was picked up many times. The rearrangement uses TRBV29-1 and TRBJ2-7; TRBD2 might be the D (6 bases). Germline CDR1 reads SQVTM; CDR2 reads ANQGSEA. This CDR3 comprises 14 residues. V lost 4 bases and J 5 bases, leaving 18 bases between the germline ends. The CDR3 DNA reads TGCAGCGTTGTATATTGGAGGGAAGGCCACGAGCAGTACTTC. The encoded protein is CSVVYWREGHEQYF.

The J gene is TRBJ2-7, the V gene TRBV3-1; 8 bases agree with TRBD1. Trimming at V came to 4 bases and at J to 6 bases, leaving 11 bases not matched to a gene. The CDR3 is made up of 15 amino acids. CDR1 is LGHDT, CDR2 YNNKEL, per germline (reference sequence). CDR3 DNA sequence: TGTGCCAGCAGCCGACGCTCCGGGACAGGCCTCGAGCAGTACTTC. It codes for CASSRRSGTGLEQYF.

This clonotype came up many times. CDR3 DNA sequence: TGTGCCAGCAGCTTCGAACAGACCACTGAAGCTTTCTTT. The encoded protein is CASSFEQTTEAFF. V is TRBV11-2 and J is TRBJ1-1; D unclear. CDR1 is SGHAT and CDR2 is FQNNGV in the germline V gene. V lost 3 bases and J lost 4, with 9 bases in between. This CDR3 region has 13 residues.

This clonotype appeared many times. The chain is built from TRBV28 and TRBJ2-1; a weak D match, TRBD1 (6 bases). Germline-derived CDR1 and CDR2 are MDHEN and SYDVKM. The CDR3 totals 11 residues. The germline V and J ends were trimmed by 4 bases and 10 bases, with 8 bases remaining between them. This CDR3 is CASSYTGEQFF. The DNA of the CDR3 is TGTGCCAGCAGTTATACAGGGGAGCAGTTCTTC.

This clonotype was detected only a few times. V is TRBV3-1 and J is TRBJ2-5; D perhaps matches TRBD2 (5 bases). The CDR3 contains 15 residues. The germline CDR1 and CDR2 sequences are LGHDT and YNNKEL (reference sequence). V lost 0 bases and J 6 bases, leaving 14 bases between the germline ends. CDR3 coding DNA: TGTGCCAGCAGCCAAGATTTAGCGAGAACGAAGACCCAGTACTTC. Amino acid sequence: CASSQDLARTKTQYF.

This sequence joins TRBV12-3 or TRBV12-4 and TRBJ2-5; tentative D call: TRBD1 (5 bases). The J call is doubtful: the DNA matches TRBJ2-1 better. CDR3 length equals 17 residues. The CDR3 region is CASSPRGKGWTIGEQFF. In DNA form, the CDR3 reads TGTGCCAGCAGCCCAAGGGGTAAGGGATGGACAATTGGTGAGCAGTTCTTC.

Concerning this clonotype: No conserved phenylalanine or tryptophan ends this CDR3, so it is likely a read error. The rearrangement uses TRBV29-1 and TRBJ1-2, with TRBD1 as a possible D gene (6 bases). The CDR3 is 13 amino acids. Per the germline V gene, CDR1 is SQVTM and CDR2 is ANQGSEA. The V and J ends lost 2 bases and 2 bases respectively, with 9 bases between them. CDR3 loop: CSVERQDNYGYTS. CDR3 nucleotides: TGCAGCGTTGAAAGACAGGACAACTATGGCTACACCTCC.

The CDR3 sequence: CASKNLPNTEAFF. CDR3 DNA sequence: TGTGCCAGCAAGAACCTCCCGAACACTGAAGCTTTCTTT. The J gene is TRBJ1-1, the V gene TRBV28; D not resolved. V was shortened by 7 bases and J by 1 base, with 10 bases between the two germline ends. This CDR3 is built from 13 residues. Germline CDR1 is MDHEN and CDR2 is SYDVKM.

The chain employs TRBV20-1 and TRBJ1-6; D remains ambiguous. The length of the CDR3 is 16 residues. Germline-derived CDR1 and CDR2 are DFQATT and SNEGSKA (reference sequence). The V gene lost 0 bases and the J gene lost 13 bases, with 22 bases spanning the gap. The CDR3 loop reads CSARDLGADGSVPLHF. CDR3 sequence (DNA): TGCAGTGCTAGAGATCTTGGCGCCGACGGTTCCGTCCCCCTCCACTTT.

The gene calls are TRBV4-1 and TRBJ1-1; D unresolved. The CDR3 is 13 amino acids. V gave up 6 bases and J gave up 3 bases, with 11 bases separating them. CDR1 and CDR2 from the germline V gene are MGHRA and YSYEKL. Written as DNA, the CDR3 is TGCGCCAGCAGTCCCATACCGTACACTGAAGCTTTCTTT. It translates to CASSPIPYTEAFF.

This clonotype was seen a few times. This chain connects TRBV5-1 to TRBJ2-7; D is perhaps TRBD1 (6 bases). CDR1 and CDR2 (germline): SGHRS, YFSETQ. Trimming stripped 7 bases from V and 6 bases from J, with 14 bases between. CDR3 length: 12 residues. The CDR3 DNA reads TGCGCCAGCTCCTTGGGGGCCTCCGAGCAGTACTTC. This codes for CASSLGASEQYF.

This chain connects TRBV7-6 to TRBJ2-5, with D perhaps TRBD2 (5 bases). The end of the DNA fits TRBJ2-7 better, so the J call may be wrong. Germline V gives CDR1 SGHVS, CDR2 FNYEAQ. The CDR3 has 15 residues. The CDR3 loop is CASSASFAGSNEQYF. DNA for the CDR3: TGTGCCAGCAGCGCCAGTTTTGCGGGTAGCAACGAGCAGTACTTC.

This clonotype was seen at least ten times. This chain connects TRBV29-1 to TRBJ2-1; D might be TRBD2 (5 bases). This CDR3 contains 12 residues. Trimming took 4 bases from V and 7 from J, leaving 11 bases between them. The V gene's germline CDR1 is SQVTM and CDR2 ANQGSEA. CDR3: CSVGPTGNEQFF. The CDR3 DNA follows: TGCAGCGTTGGCCCCACGGGGAATGAGCAGTTCTTC.

This clonotype occurred a few times. The chain recombines TRBV20-1 with TRBJ2-4, with TRBD1 as a possible D gene (5 bases). The CDR3 spans 15 residues. The V end was cut by 0 bases, the J end by 4 bases, with 13 bases between. Looked up from germline, CDR1 is DFQATT and CDR2 is SNEGSKA (reference sequence). The CDR3: CSARDRRQGKNIQYF. The DNA of the CDR3 is TGCAGTGCTAGAGATCGGCGGCAGGGTAAAAACATTCAGTACTTC.

The CDR3 spells CATSIPRGRTDPYGYTF. The DNA of the CDR3 is TGTGCCACCAGCATACCTCGTGGGCGGACAGATCCCTATGGCTACACCTTC. The chain links TRBV15 to TRBJ1-2; D may be TRBD1 (6 bases). V was trimmed by 4 bases and J by 4 bases, leaving 22 bases between them. The V gene's germline CDR1 is LNHNV and CDR2 YYDKDF (reference sequence). The CDR3 runs 17 residues.

This clonotype appeared a few times. This rearrangement joins TRBV29-1 to TRBJ2-7, with D maybe TRBD2 (6 bases). The germline V and J ends were trimmed by 4 bases and 12 bases, with 19 bases remaining between them. CDR1 and CDR2 (germline): SQVTM, ANQGSEA. This CDR3 is 12 amino acids long. DNA of the CDR3: TGCAGCGTTGGAGATGGGGAGGACAAATCGTACTTC. Translation gives CSVGDGEDKSYF.

This clonotype was found a few times. The J gene is TRBJ1-1, the V gene TRBV7-2, with D possibly being TRBD1 (6 bases). The CDR3 runs to 14 residues. Germline lookup yields CDR1 SGHTA and CDR2 FQGNSA. Deletions cut 3 bases from V and 3 bases from J, with 11 bases between. In DNA, the CDR3 is TGTGCCAGCAGCTTCGGGGGCGCATACACTGAAGCTTTCTTT. Protein sequence: CASSFGGAYTEAFF.

V gene TRBV10-3 combines with J gene TRBJ2-1; either TRBD1 or TRBD2 may supply D (5 bases each). Germline assignment: CDR1 ENHRY and CDR2 SYGVKD. Trimming stripped 3 bases from V and 4 bases from J, with 19 bases between. The CDR3 spans 17 residues. The CDR3 here is CAISDYRSGTLYNEQFF. As DNA, the CDR3 is TGTGCCATCAGTGATTATCGGTCAGGGACCCTTTACAATGAGCAGTTCTTC.